This TCR beta chain was observed in a study of beta chain features in type 1 diabetes. Trimming left V 5 bases short and J 8 bases short, with 18 bases between. The length of the CDR3 is 14 residues. Germline lookup yields CDR1 SGHTA and CDR2 FQGNSA. Study outcomes and limitations: Shorter TCRB CDR3s, moderately but significantly so, were found in Type 1 diabetes patients in all four CD4+ subsets.

Investigators reverse transcribed all isolated RNA, so they sequenced expressed TCRB transcripts. The repertoire was sequenced with immunoSEQ multiplex PCR; TCRdb's copy has only in-frame clones and lacks some. The profile shows approximately 150,000 clones, roughly 9% of them singletons. Donors underwent one heparinised blood draw, around 120 mL on average. Using CD45RO/CCR7/CD25/CD127/CD95/CD27, CD4+ naive, central memory, regulatory and stem cell-like memory cells were sorted. In its sample, this clone was seen a few times. Its matching antigen is unknown. This TCR derives from a woman aged 18 to 35 in good health. Sequencing was performed on central memory CD4+ T cells from blood. The chain is built from TRBV7-2 and TRBJ1-2, with D possibly TRBD1 on 5 matching bases. CDR3: CASSPGLRRRGYTF. The CDR3 DNA sequence: TGTGCCAGCAGCCCGGGACTGCGCCGGCGGGGCTACACCTTC.